The 10 T cell receptor beta chains in this list originate from one sample, sequenced in a study of radiotherapy plus CTLA-4 blockade in lung cancer. Data came from immunoSEQ multiplex PCR; TCRdb stores just in-frame clones and leaves some out. The sample records tens of thousands of clones, about four fifths being singletons. This specimen consisted of peripheral blood, obtained from a patient treated with radiotherapy plus ipilimumab. The receptor set was obtained from a human donor with non-small cell lung cancer that progressed on radiotherapy plus ipilimumab.

V is TRBV30 and J is TRBJ1-2; no clear D. The CDR3 is made up of 13 amino acids. Germline V gives CDR1 GTSNPN, CDR2 SVGIG (reference sequence). Trimming pared 0 bases from V and 8 bases from J, leaving 13 bases between. This chain's CDR3 is CAWSVSVDLGYTF. The CDR3 nucleotides read TGTGCCTGGAGTGTGAGCGTTGACTTAGGCTACACCTTC.

Here the CDR3 DNA reads TGTGCCAGCAGTCAATATGGCGGGACAGATCATAACTATGGCTACACCTTC. The encoded protein is CASSQYGGTDHNYGYTF. The rearrangement uses TRBV2 and TRBJ1-2, with TRBD1 matching 7 bases. The V and J ends lost 5 bases and 1 base, in that order; junction bases with no gene match: 13. The germline V gene has CDR1 SNHLY and CDR2 FYNNEI. This CDR3 is built from 17 residues.

The chain combines TRBV5-1 with TRBJ2-1; TRBD1 is a possible D gene (7 bases). The CDR3 totals 13 residues. In germline, CDR1 is SGHRS, CDR2 YFSETQ. The V end was cut by 4 bases, the J end by 7 bases, with 12 bases between. The CDR3 is CASSAAGGNEQFF. The CDR3 DNA sequence: TGCGCCAGCAGCGCCGCAGGGGGGAATGAGCAGTTCTTC.

The V gene is TRBV5-1, the J gene TRBJ1-1; 8 bases map to TRBD1. Germline-derived CDR1 and CDR2 are SGHRS and YFSETQ. After removal of 4 bases from V and 4 bases from J, the junction contained 9 bases not matched to a gene. The CDR3 extends over 15 amino acids. As DNA, the CDR3 is TGCGCCAGCAGCACCGGGGACAGGAGGAGCACTGAAGCTTTCTTT. The encoded protein is CASSTGDRRSTEAFF.

The chain links TRBV27 to TRBJ2-7; 9 nucleotides align to TRBD1. The CDR3 contains 15 residues. J lost 6 bases, V lost 5 bases, and 11 bases had no gene match. Germline V gene lookup returns CDR1 MNHEY and CDR2 SMNVEV (reference sequence). CDR3 in DNA: TGTGCCAGCAGTACGCACGGGACAGGGTTGGGCGAGCAGTACTTC. It codes for CASSTHGTGLGEQYF.

This chain uses TRBV7-8 with TRBJ2-7, with D possibly being TRBD2 (5 bases). Germline V gene sequence: CDR1 SGHVS, CDR2 FQNEAQ. The CDR3 runs to 14 residues. The V and J ends lost 1 base and 1 base respectively, with 8 bases between them. The CDR3 spells CASSLGRGSYEQYF. The CDR3 nucleotides read TGTGCCAGCAGCTTAGGTAGAGGGTCCTACGAGCAGTACTTC.

The rearrangement links TRBV19 to TRBJ1-4; unclear D gene. V dropped 1 base and J dropped 5 bases, with 11 bases sitting between them. CDR3 size: 15 residues. Germline V gives CDR1 LNHDA, CDR2 SQIVND (reference sequence). This CDR3 is CASSIGGMANEKLFF. CDR3 bases: TGTGCCAGTAGTATAGGCGGGATGGCGAATGAAAAACTGTTTTTT.

V gene TRBV6-5 combines with J gene TRBJ1-1, with TRBD1 as a possible D gene (6 bases). Per the germline V gene, CDR1 is MNHEY and CDR2 is SVGAGI. V lost 4 bases to trimming and J lost 1 base, with 13 bases between them. CDR3 size: 15 residues. This CDR3 is CASSSPGAGNTEAFF. DNA for the CDR3: TGTGCCAGCAGTTCCCCAGGGGCAGGGAACACTGAAGCTTTCTTT.

The rearrangement uses TRBV5-1 and TRBJ1-1; unclear D gene. Trimming stripped 4 bases from V and 0 bases from J, with 13 bases between. CDR1 and CDR2 (germline): SGHRS, YFSETQ. This CDR3 spans 15 amino acids. The CDR3, as DNA: TGCGCCAGCAGCCTGGTGACATACATGAACACTGAAGCTTTCTTT. Amino acids: CASSLVTYMNTEAFF.

The genes are TRBV1 and TRBJ2-6; TRBD2 is taken as the D call from the table, unchecked against the DNA. TRBV1 is an annotated pseudogene. This CDR3 spans 22 amino acids. The CDR3: CTSSQDIRSGGRTESGANVLTF. As DNA, the CDR3 is TGCACCAGCAGCCAAGATATTCGTTCGGGGGGACGCACCGAATCTGGGGCCAACGTCCTGACTTTC.